This note documents a single T cell receptor beta chain sequence. This sample is drawn from a study of blood T cell repertoires in COVID-19. Study-wide context: Some COVID-19 samples were acute and others convalescent; all came from the United States, Italy and Spain. The analysed material was cDNA or gDNA that came from T cells, B-cell-depleted T cells, or PBMCs.

As handled by the study authors: Estimates of nucleated cell counts were drawn from the amplification of reference gene primers. The method was immunoSEQ multiplex PCR; TCRdb's version includes in-frame clones alone and lacks a portion of them. V and J calls and clone size are those listed in that table; D and trimming were worked out from the DNA. The sample includes about 330,000 clones, 85% to 90% of them seen just once. CDR3 length: 18 amino acids. CDR1 SEHNR and CDR2 FQNEAQ come from the germline V gene (reference sequence). V was pared by 5 bases and J by 2 bases, with 23 bases between. The chain uses TRBV7-9 and TRBJ2-3, with a tentative D call TRBD2 (5 bases). Sequencing input: peripheral blood. The receptor was derived from a woman aged 45 to 65 with active or convalescent COVID-19. The CDR3 here is CASSHSPGIPISTDTQYF. CDR3 nucleotides: TGTGCCAGCAGCCATAGCCCGGGAATACCGATATCCACAGATACGCAGTATTTT.